This TCR beta chain was recorded in a study of T cell responses to AZD1222 COVID-19 vaccine. Study outcomes and limitations: Repertoires were collected only later (after the peak T cell response had occurred). At study baseline, merely more than 5 AZD1222 recipients were seropositive. Within unmutated variant regions lay the reported targets of nearly half of spike-specific TCRs.

CDR3 length: 13 amino acids. Germline V CDR1 and CDR2: SNHLY, FYNNEI. Trimming cost V 9 bases and J 4 bases, with 15 bases left between them. TCRdb's table, derived via immunoSEQ multiplex PCR, lists solely in-frame clones and lacks some. The sample has 120,000 or so clones, over 75% seen once; the top ten hold roughly 20%. On this clone: No antigen is known for it.

Material: peripheral blood, obtained on day 0 of MenACWY control vaccination. The sequence was collected from an adult in good health. The J gene is TRBJ1-1, the V gene TRBV2; D call uncertain. The CDR3 is CASGEGWTTEAFF. CDR3 coding DNA: TGTGCCAGTGGGGAGGGTTGGACCACTGAAGCTTTCTTT.